The 13 T cell receptor beta chains in this list originate from one sample, sequenced in a study of shared clonotypes between healthy human individuals. Profiling relied on immunoSEQ multiplex PCR, and the TCRdb table lists in-frame clones only, not all of them. The sample has about 550,000 clones; around 95% are singletons. Only CD45RO-negative cells positively selected for CCR7 counted as naive CD8 cells, so terminally differentiated effector memory CD45RA+ cells were excluded. Sequencing was carried out using naive CD8+ T cells sorted from blood. The receptor source for this set is a woman aged 30 to 39 in good health.

Concerning this clone: At the DNA level, this CDR3 is encoded by other sequences in the same sample as well. V is TRBV27 and J is TRBJ1-6, with D maybe TRBD1 (5 bases). Germline V gene data show CDR1 as MNHEY and CDR2 as SMNVEV (reference sequence). Trimming pared 3 bases from V and 7 bases from J, leaving 10 bases between. The CDR3 totals 14 residues. The chain's CDR3 is CASSFGQGNSPLHF. The CDR3 DNA reads as TGTGCCAGCAGTTTCGGGCAGGGAAATTCACCCCTCCACTTT.

This chain links TRBV27 with TRBJ2-7, with 11 bases lining up with TRBD2. Germline V gene data show CDR1 as MNHEY and CDR2 as SMNVEV (reference sequence). The CDR3 is 15 amino acids. The V and J ends lost 5 bases and 3 bases, in that order; junction bases with no gene match: 6. The CDR3, as DNA: TGTGCCAGCAGTCTAGGTAGCGGGAGGGGCTACGAGCAGTACTTC. Its translation: CASSLGSGRGYEQYF.

The chain couples TRBV28 to TRBJ1-5; 7 bases fit TRBD1. The length of the CDR3 is 14 residues. V was clipped by 4 bases and J by 6 bases; unmatched bases: 6. Looked up from germline, CDR1 is MDHEN and CDR2 is SYDVKM. This CDR3 reads CASSSQGSLQPQHF. In nucleotides, the CDR3 is TGTGCCAGCAGTTCACAGGGGTCCCTTCAGCCCCAGCATTTT. The full variable domain, with the rest looked up from reference TRBV28 and TRBJ1-5, is DVKVTQSSRYLVKRTGEKVFLECVQDMDHENMFWYRQDPGLGLRLIYFSYDVKMKEKGDIPEGYSVSREKKERFSLILESASTNQTSMYLCASSSQGSLQPQHFGDGTRLSIL.

This rearrangement joins TRBV28 to TRBJ2-3; the match to TRBD2 covers 8 bases. The CDR3 consists of 16 residues. Germline CDR1 reads MDHEN; CDR2 reads SYDVKM. The V gene end was trimmed by 6 bases and the J gene end by 5 bases; junction bases not matched to a gene: 13. CDR3 DNA sequence: TGTGCCAGCAGACTCTTACAAGCGGGAGTACGAGATACGCAGTATTTT. It translates to CASRLLQAGVRDTQYF.

J is TRBJ2-1 and V is TRBV13; 7 nucleotides match TRBD2. The V gene's germline CDR1 is PRHDT and CDR2 FYEKMQ (reference sequence). The length of the CDR3 is 15 residues. Trimming removed 1 base from V and 4 bases from J; junction bases left unmatched: 4. CDR3 sequence reads: CASSLAGGPYNEQFF. CDR3 bases: TGTGCCAGCAGCTTAGCGGGAGGACCTTACAATGAGCAGTTCTTC.

The chain links TRBV28 to TRBJ1-6; unclear D gene. V lost 8 bases, J lost 6 bases, and 11 bases lay in between. The length of the CDR3 is 13 residues. CDR1 is MDHEN and CDR2 is SYDVKM in the germline V gene. The CDR3 nucleotides read TGTGCCAGCTCGGTCTCTGGTAATTCACCCCTCCACTTT. The encoded protein is CASSVSGNSPLHF. Together with reference TRBV28 and TRBJ1-6, the CDR3 gives the full variable domain: DVKVTQSSRYLVKRTGEKVFLECVQDMDHENMFWYRQDPGLGLRLIYFSYDVKMKEKGDIPEGYSVSREKKERFSLILESASTNQTSMYLCASSVSGNSPLHFGNGTRLTVT.

V and J are TRBV28 and TRBJ1-2; 7 bases fit TRBD1. This CDR3 spans 16 amino acids. Germline V CDR1 and CDR2: MDHEN, SYDVKM. Germline trimming cut 1 base from V and 1 base from J; bases unmatched to any gene: 6. The CDR3 DNA reads as TGTGCCAGCAGTTTATTCCGGACAGGTGATAACTATGGCTACACCTTC. This sequence encodes CASSLFRTGDNYGYTF.

V is TRBV19 and J is TRBJ2-7, with 7 bases matching TRBD2. The CDR3 contains 16 residues. V was clipped by 3 bases and J by 0 bases; unmatched bases: 8. CDR1 and CDR2 (germline): LNHDA, SQIVND (reference sequence). CDR3 nucleotide sequence: TGTGCCAGTAGTATCCGCTTTCTAGCGGCCTCCTACGAGCAGTACTTC. As protein: CASSIRFLAASYEQYF.

The chain recombines TRBV4-2 with TRBJ1-1; D is unclear. Germline V gene sequence: CDR1 LGHNA, CDR2 YNFKEQ. This CDR3 comprises 13 residues. V was clipped by 0 bases and J by 1 base, with 3 bases between them. As DNA, the CDR3 is TGTGCCAGCAGCCAAGAACAGAACACTGAAGCTTTCTTT. This codes for CASSQEQNTEAFF.

The chain recombines TRBV6-1 with TRBJ2-1; D not certain. With 2 bases removed from V and 3 bases from J, the gap between germline ends came to 5 bases. CDR1 and CDR2 (germline): MNHNS, SASEGT. CDR3 length: 13 amino acids. This chain's CDR3 is CASSEYGYNEQFF. CDR3 DNA: TGTGCCAGCAGTGAATACGGCTACAATGAGCAGTTCTTC.

The V call is TRBV6-5, the J call TRBJ2-5; 8 nucleotides line up with TRBD1. The end of the DNA aligns better with TRBJ2-7, so the J call may be wrong. The germline CDR1 and CDR2 sequences are MNHEY and SVGAGI. CDR3 size: 14 residues. In nucleotides, the CDR3 is TGTGCCAGCAGTTCACAAGACAGGGGCTACGAGCAGTACTTC. Translation: CASSSQDRGYEQYF.

This chain uses TRBV7-9 with TRBJ2-1; 8 bases align to TRBD2. The CDR3 is 16 residues long. Germline CDR1 SEHNR, CDR2 FQNEAQ (reference sequence). V dropped 1 base and J dropped 6; count of bases not matched to a gene: 8. CDR3 sequence reads: CASSLELAGGRNEQFF. The DNA for the CDR3 is TGTGCCAGCAGCTTAGAGCTCGCGGGAGGACGCAATGAGCAGTTCTTC.

V is TRBV27 and J is TRBJ2-7; TRBD1 aligns across 7 bases. The germline CDR1 and CDR2 sequences are MNHEY and SMNVEV (reference sequence). V gave up 4 bases and J gave up 4 bases; unmatched junction bases: 7. The CDR3 covers 14 residues. CDR3 in amino acids: CASSSDRSRYEQYF. In DNA form, the CDR3 reads TGTGCCAGCAGTTCGGACAGGTCGCGGTACGAGCAGTACTTC.